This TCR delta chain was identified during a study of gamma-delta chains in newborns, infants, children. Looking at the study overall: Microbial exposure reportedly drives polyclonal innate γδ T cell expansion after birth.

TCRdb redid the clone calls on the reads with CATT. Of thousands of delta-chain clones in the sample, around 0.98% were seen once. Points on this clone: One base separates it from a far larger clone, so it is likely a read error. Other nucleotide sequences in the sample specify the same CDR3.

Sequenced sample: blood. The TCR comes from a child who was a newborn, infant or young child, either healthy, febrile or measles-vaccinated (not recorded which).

The CDR3 here is CACDTVGGPDKLIF. The CDR3 bases are TGTGCCTGTGACACCGTTGGGGGCCCCGATAAACTCATCTTC. The genes are TRDV2 and TRDJ1; the D gene is possibly TRDD3 (6 bases). The CDR3 covers 14 residues. Looked up from germline, CDR1 is GEAIGNYY and CDR2 is EKD.